A selection of T cell receptor beta chains follows, all from one sample in a study of shared clonotypes between healthy human individuals. Produced via immunoSEQ multiplex PCR; TCRdb's table is partial and in-frame only. This table has roughly 2 million clones, about 95% appearing once. Specimen: naive CD8+ T cells sorted from blood. Source of these receptors: a man younger than 30 in good health. The CDR3 runs from the conserved cysteine through the conserved F or W. A D gene is named only where the DNA matches it firmly. Rows may omit the clone size; those that give it use once, few, many or a size class.

clone size	D gene	V gene	J gene	CDR3 DNA	CDR3 protein
-	TRBD1	TRBV7-8	TRBJ1-1	TGTGCCAGCAGCTCGATTCAGACAGGGGTAACTGAAGCTTTCTTT	CASSSIQTGVTEAFF
-	TRBD1	TRBV5-6	TRBJ1-1	TGTGCCAGCAGAGCCGGGACAGGGTTGGTCACTGAAGCTTTCTTT	CASRAGTGLVTEAFF
once	-	TRBV18	TRBJ1-5	TGTGCCAGCTCACCAGTGGGCAATCAGCCCCAGCATTTT	CASSPVGNQPQHF
-	TRBD1	TRBV27	TRBJ2-7	TGTGCCAGCAGTTTCTCGGCAGGGGGCTACGAGCAGTACTTC	CASSFSAGGYEQYF
-	-	TRBV5-1	TRBJ1-5	TGCGCCAGCAGCTTGGTAAAGCCCGGACGGAGCAATCAGCCCCAGCATTTT	CASSLVKPGRSNQPQHF
-	-	TRBV5-6	TRBJ1-2	TGTGCCAGCAGCTTGGAGGGTGCCCTAGATGGCTACACCTTC	CASSLEGALDGYTF
-	TRBD1	TRBV4-1	TRBJ2-1	TGCGCCAGCAGCCCCTCCAGGGGGTTGAATGAGCAGTTCTTC	CASSPSRGLNEQFF
-	TRBD2	TRBV7-9	TRBJ2-1	TGTGCCAGCAGCGATCATAGCGGGGGGGCCCCTGAGCAGTTCTTC	CASSDHSGGAPEQFF
-	TRBD1	TRBV27	TRBJ2-5	TGTGCCAGCAGTTTGATACCGGGCAGGGGGTTTTTGGAGACCCAGTACTTC	CASSLIPGRGFLETQYF
-	-	TRBV7-9	TRBJ2-7	TGTGCCAGCAGCTTGGTCGGGGGTCCGGACGAGCAGTACTTC	CASSLVGGPDEQYF
-	-	TRBV27	TRBJ2-3	TGTGCCAGCAGTTTAGTCTGGACAGATACGCAGTATTTT	CASSLVWTDTQYF
-	-	TRBV4-3	TRBJ2-7	TGCGCCAGCAGCCAAGATGTACAGGGTTACGAGCAGTACTTC	CASSQDVQGYEQYF
once	-	TRBV7-9	TRBJ1-2	TGTGCCAGCAGCTTGGAGCGCACTAACTATGGCTACACCTTC	CASSLERTNYGYTF
-	TRBD1	TRBV10-3	TRBJ2-6	TGTGCCATCAGTTCTTTGACAGGGGTTTACTCTGGGGCCAACGTCCTGACTTTC	CAISSLTGVYSGANVLTF
-	-	TRBV19	TRBJ1-1	TGTGCCAGTAGTATAGTAAACGGGGTGAACACTGAAGCTTTCTTT	CASSIVNGVNTEAFF
-	-	TRBV27	TRBJ1-5	TGTGCCAGCAGTTTATCGCGGGGGGTTCGGGGTCAGCCCCAGCATTTT	CASSLSRGVRGQPQHF